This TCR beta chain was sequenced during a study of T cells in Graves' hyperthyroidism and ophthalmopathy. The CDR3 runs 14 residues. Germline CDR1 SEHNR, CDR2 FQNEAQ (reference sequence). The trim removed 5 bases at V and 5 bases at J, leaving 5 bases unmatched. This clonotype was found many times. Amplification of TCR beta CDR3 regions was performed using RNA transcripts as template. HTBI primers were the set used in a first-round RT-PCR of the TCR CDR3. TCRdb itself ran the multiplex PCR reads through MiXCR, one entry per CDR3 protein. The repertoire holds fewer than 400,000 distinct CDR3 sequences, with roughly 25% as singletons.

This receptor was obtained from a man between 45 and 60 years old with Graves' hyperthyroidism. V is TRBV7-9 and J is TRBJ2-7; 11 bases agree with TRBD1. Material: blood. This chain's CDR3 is CASSPGQGEDEQYF. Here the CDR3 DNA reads TGTGCCAGCAGCCCGGGACAGGGGGAGGACGAGCAGTACTTC.